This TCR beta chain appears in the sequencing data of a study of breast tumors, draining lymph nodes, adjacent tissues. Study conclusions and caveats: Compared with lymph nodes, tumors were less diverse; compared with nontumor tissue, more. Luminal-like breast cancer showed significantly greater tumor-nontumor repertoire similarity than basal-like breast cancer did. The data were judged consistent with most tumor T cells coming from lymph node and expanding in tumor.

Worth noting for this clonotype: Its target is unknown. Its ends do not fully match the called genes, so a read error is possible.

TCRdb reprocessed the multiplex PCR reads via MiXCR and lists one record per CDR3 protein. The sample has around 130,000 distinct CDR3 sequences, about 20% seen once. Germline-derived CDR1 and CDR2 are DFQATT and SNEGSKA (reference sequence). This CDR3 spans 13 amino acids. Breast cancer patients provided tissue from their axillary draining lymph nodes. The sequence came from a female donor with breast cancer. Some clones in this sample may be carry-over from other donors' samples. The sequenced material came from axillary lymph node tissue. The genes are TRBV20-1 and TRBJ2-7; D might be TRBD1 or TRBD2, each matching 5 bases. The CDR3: CSARGLTGREQCF. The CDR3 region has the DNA TGCAGTGCTAGAGGGCTTACAGGAAGGGAGCAGTGTTTC.